This paragraph covers one TCR beta chain sequence. The antigen remains undetermined. This may come from a read error, since a much larger clone is one base off. As the CDR3 is not closed by the conserved phenylalanine or tryptophan, this likely results from a read error. Used for diagnoses were clinical symptoms, serum thyroxine and TRAb, thyroid ultrasound and orbital computed tomography. The V end lost 1 base, the J end lost 2 bases, and 9 bases lay between the germline ends. The CDR3 sequence is 14 residues long. The germline CDR1 and CDR2 sequences are SGHAT and FQNNGV. This sample is part of a study of T cells in Graves' hyperthyroidism and ophthalmopathy. Findings and caveats of the study: Expanded thyroid clonotypes (above 0.001) were mostly also found in blood. In the analysis, a 13 V-J model separated ophthalmopathy from stable hyperthyroidism.

Authors of the study amplified TCR beta CDR3 regions from RNA transcripts. Initially, a first-round RT-PCR of the TCR CDR3 employed the HTBI primer set. TCRdb called the multiplex PCR reads again in MiXCR, with one record for every CDR3 protein. The repertoire includes approximately 620,000 distinct CDR3 sequences, approximately 15% of them detected once, and roughly 3% sits in the top ten. The sequenced material came from blood. The chain carries TRBV11-2 and TRBJ2-7; D is ambiguous. The TCR comes from a woman aged 40 to 50 with Graves' ophthalmopathy. The CDR3 loop reads CASSLVSVPYEQYL. The CDR3 DNA reads as TGTGCCAGCAGCTTAGTTTCCGTTCCCTACGAGCAGTACCTC.